The 21 T cell receptor beta chains in this list originate from one sample, sequenced in a study of blood T cell repertoires in COVID-19. Sequencing was performed with immunoSEQ multiplex PCR; in TCRdb, only in-frame clones are kept and a portion is missing. The data hold around 140,000 clones, with around nine tenths observed a single time. What was sequenced was peripheral blood. These receptors were taken from a woman aged 70-85 years with COVID-19, enrolled during active disease.

The V call is TRBV7-2, the J call TRBJ2-3, with 16 bases that match TRBD2. J gave up 5 bases and V 5 bases, and 7 bases lay outside the gene matches. Germline lookup yields CDR1 SGHTA and CDR2 FQGNSA. The CDR3 contains 17 residues. The CDR3 coding sequence is TGTGCCAGCAGCCTAATGGGACTAGCGGGGGGGCAAGATACGCAGTATTTT. It yields the protein CASSLMGLAGGQDTQYF. Full variable domain (missing parts from reference TRBV7-2 and TRBJ2-3): GAGVSQSPSNKVTEKGKDVELRCDPISGHTALYWYRQSLGQGLEFLIYFQGNSAPDKSGLPSDRFSAERTGGSVSTLTIQRTQQEDSAVYLCASSLMGLAGGQDTQYFGPGTRLTVL.

The chain has TRBV7-8 and TRBJ2-7; 12 positions match TRBD1. The J segment lost 6 bases and the V segment lost 0 bases, leaving 6 bases of the junction unmatched. Germline V gene sequence: CDR1 SGHVS, CDR2 FQNEAQ. This CDR3 has 16 residues. CDR3 residues: CASSLAAGQGAIEQYF. Here the CDR3 DNA reads TGTGCCAGCAGCTTAGCGGCGGGACAGGGGGCAATCGAGCAGTACTTC.

The J gene is TRBJ2-5, the V gene TRBV28; 8 bases agree with TRBD1. This CDR3 spans 16 amino acids. Per the germline V gene, CDR1 is MDHEN and CDR2 is SYDVKM. Losses at the gene ends were 5 bases for V and 2 bases for J; bases not matched to a gene: 10. CDR3 amino acids: CASSLLPGQGQETQYF. The CDR3 DNA is TGTGCCAGCAGTCTCCTCCCTGGACAGGGTCAAGAGACCCAGTACTTC.

The chain links TRBV9 to TRBJ2-7; 7 nucleotides align to TRBD2. V trimming: 0 bases; J trimming: 5 bases; junction bases outside the gene matches: 11. Germline values: CDR1 SGDLS, CDR2 YYNGEE. The CDR3 has 16 residues. This chain's CDR3 is CASSVAPSGLLDEQYF. The CDR3 DNA reads TGTGCCAGCAGCGTAGCTCCTAGCGGCCTATTGGACGAGCAGTACTTC. The complete variable domain, with remaining parts taken from reference TRBV9 and TRBJ2-7, reads DSGVTQTPKHLITATGQRVTLRCSPRSGDLSVYWYQQSLDQGLQFLIQYYNGEERAKGNILERFSAQQFPDLHSELNLSSLELGDSALYFCASSVAPSGLLDEQYFGPGTRLTVT.

This clone has just a few counts. The chain combines TRBV12-3 or TRBV12-4 with TRBJ2-7; D is possibly TRBD2 (6 bases). This CDR3 comprises 13 residues. Between the trimmed V and J ends, which lost 2 bases and 7 bases, there was a span of 12 bases. In DNA form, the CDR3 reads TGTGCCAGCAGTTTATTGGGAGGATATGAGCAGTACTTC. Protein sequence: CASSLLGGYEQYF.

The chain is built from TRBV27 and TRBJ1-6; weak D call: TRBD1 (5 bases). The CDR3 loop spans 12 amino acids. Looked up from germline, CDR1 is MNHEY and CDR2 is SMNVEV (reference sequence). The V end was cut by 6 bases, the J end by 7 bases, with 7 bases between. This chain's CDR3 is CASRGVNSPLHF. The CDR3, as DNA: TGTGCCAGCAGAGGGGTAAATTCACCCCTCCACTTT.

This sequence joins TRBV11-2 and TRBJ2-7; TRBD1 is a possible D gene (7 bases). V was shortened by 3 bases and J by 0 bases, with 15 bases between the two germline ends. The CDR3 contains 16 residues. Germline V CDR1 and CDR2: SGHAT, FQNNGV. Here the CDR3 reads CASSFGAGGISYEQYF. The CDR3 nucleotides read TGTGCCAGCAGCTTCGGTGCAGGGGGGATCTCCTACGAGCAGTACTTC.

This chain connects TRBV5-4 to TRBJ1-2, with 8 bases matching TRBD1. The CDR3 is 16 amino acids. Trimming removed 0 bases from V and 1 base from J; junction bases left unmatched: 5. Germline V CDR1 and CDR2: SGHNT, YYREEE (reference sequence). This chain's CDR3 is CASSLVGQGFNYGYTF. For the CDR3, the DNA is TGTGCCAGCAGCTTGGTTGGACAGGGATTTAACTATGGCTACACCTTC.

As regards this clone: One junction end does not reproduce the germline sequence, and a read error may be involved. This chain uses TRBV16 with TRBJ2-3; 9 nucleotides align to TRBD1. The CDR3 is made up of 13 amino acids. CDR1 is KGHSY, CDR2 FQNENV, per germline. The CDR3 DNA reads TGTGCCAGCAGCCGCACCGGGACAGGGTCGACCTCTTTT. This sequence encodes CASSRTGTGSTSF.

This clone was observed once. The V gene is TRBV5-1, the J gene TRBJ1-1, with 7 bases matching TRBD1. CDR3 size: 14 residues. With V trimmed by 2 bases and J by 3 bases, 4 bases remained unmatched. The germline CDR1 and CDR2 sequences are SGHRS and YFSETQ. CDR3 coding DNA: TGCGCCAGCAGCTTACAGGGGAGGTACACTGAAGCTTTCTTT. Translated: CASSLQGRYTEAFF.

CDR3 in amino acids: CASSRGEGSYEQYF. DNA for the CDR3: TGTGCCAGCAGTCGGGGTGAGGGCTCCTACGAGCAGTACTTC. The V and J genes are TRBV2 and TRBJ2-7; D perhaps matches TRBD2 (5 bases). The V end was cut by 5 bases, the J end by 0 bases, with 11 bases between. This CDR3 is 14 amino acids long. Germline CDR1 is SNHLY and CDR2 is FYNNEI.

The rearrangement joins TRBV19 to TRBJ1-3; D gene uncertain. The V end was cut by 6 bases, the J end by 1 base, with 13 bases between. This CDR3 contains 15 residues. CDR1 LNHDA and CDR2 SQIVND come from the germline V gene (reference sequence). The CDR3, as DNA: TGTGCCAGTAGCACAGAATATACTTCTGGAAACACCATATATTTT. It encodes CASSTEYTSGNTIYF.

J is TRBJ2-3 and V is TRBV11-2, with 12 bases matching TRBD2. V lost 5 bases to trimming and J lost 1 base; unmatched junction nucleotides: 4. This CDR3 contains 16 residues. Germline CDR1 SGHAT, CDR2 FQNNGV. CDR3 in DNA: TGTGCCAGCAGCATACGACTAGCGGGGGGCACAGATACGCAGTATTTT. It encodes CASSIRLAGGTDTQYF.

The chain joins TRBV28 to TRBJ2-7, with D perhaps TRBD2 (5 bases). CDR1 and CDR2 from the germline V gene are MDHEN and SYDVKM. This CDR3 is built from 13 residues. With 6 bases removed from V and 3 bases from J, the gap between germline ends came to 12 bases. CDR3 nucleotide sequence: TGTGCCAGCAGGAGGGCCTCTCTCTACGAGCAGTACTTC. Translated, it gives CASRRASLYEQYF.

This sequence joins TRBV19 and TRBJ2-2; TRBD2 matches at 12 bases. V shed 6 bases and J 6 bases; nucleotides not matched to a gene: 2. Germline V gene sequence: CDR1 LNHDA, CDR2 SQIVND (reference sequence). The CDR3 loop spans 14 amino acids. In nucleotides, the CDR3 is TGTGCCAGTAGCAGGACTAGCGGGGCCGGGGAGCTGTTTTTT. Translation: CASSRTSGAGELFF.

This clone was picked up one time. This chain joins TRBV3-1 (or the pseudogene TRBV3-2) and TRBJ1-4; the match to TRBD1 covers 7 bases. CDR3 size: 16 residues. Trimming took 0 bases from V and 8 from J; bases not matched to a gene: 9. The germline CDR1 and CDR2 sequences are LGHDT and YNNKEL (reference sequence). The CDR3 DNA is TGTGCCAGCAGCCAAGATTCGGGACAGAGAGGAGAAAAACTGTTTTTT. The encoded protein is CASSQDSGQRGEKLFF.

The chain joins TRBV4-2 to TRBJ2-7, with 9 bases identical to TRBD1. The CDR3 is made up of 16 amino acids. J lost 6 bases, V lost 3 bases, and 12 bases had no gene match. The V gene's germline CDR1 is LGHNA and CDR2 YNFKEQ. In nucleotides, the CDR3 is TGTGCCAGCAGCCAGGAACCGGGACAGGGTTTCGGCGAGCAGTACTTC. It codes for CASSQEPGQGFGEQYF.

The chain is built from TRBV28 and TRBJ2-7; D may be TRBD1 (6 bases). This CDR3 has 12 amino acids. Trimming removed 7 bases at V and 3 bases at J, with 10 bases between. Germline CDR1 is MDHEN and CDR2 is SYDVKM. Written as DNA, the CDR3 is TGTGCCAGCACGGACAGCCTCTACGAGCAGTACTTC. As protein: CASTDSLYEQYF.

The chain recombines TRBV19 with TRBJ2-1, with TRBD2 matching 10 bases. After removal of 6 bases from V and 5 bases from J, the junction contained 4 bases not matched to a gene. Germline V gene sequence: CDR1 LNHDA, CDR2 SQIVND (reference sequence). The CDR3 totals 14 residues. This chain's CDR3 is CASRSGGAHNEQFF. The CDR3, as DNA: TGTGCCAGTAGAAGCGGGGGGGCCCACAATGAGCAGTTCTTC.

The chain carries TRBV3-1 (or the pseudogene TRBV3-2) and TRBJ2-2, with unresolved D. Germline V gene data show CDR1 as LGHDT and CDR2 as YNNKEL (reference sequence). V was shortened by 3 bases and J by 7 bases, with 12 bases between the two germline ends. The CDR3 runs to 14 residues. This chain's CDR3 is CASSHGTAGGELFF. The CDR3 nucleotides read TGTGCCAGCAGCCACGGTACCGCCGGCGGGGAGCTGTTTTTT.

The chain carries TRBV21-1 and TRBJ2-1; no DNA check was done on the table's D call, TRBD2. TRBV21-1 is recorded as a pseudogene. This CDR3 is 19 amino acids long. CDR3 coding DNA: TGTGCCAGCAGCAAATGCGGGTGGCTGGGGCGGGGAGGCTACAATGAGCAGTTCTTC. Amino acids: CASSKCGWLGRGGYNEQFF.